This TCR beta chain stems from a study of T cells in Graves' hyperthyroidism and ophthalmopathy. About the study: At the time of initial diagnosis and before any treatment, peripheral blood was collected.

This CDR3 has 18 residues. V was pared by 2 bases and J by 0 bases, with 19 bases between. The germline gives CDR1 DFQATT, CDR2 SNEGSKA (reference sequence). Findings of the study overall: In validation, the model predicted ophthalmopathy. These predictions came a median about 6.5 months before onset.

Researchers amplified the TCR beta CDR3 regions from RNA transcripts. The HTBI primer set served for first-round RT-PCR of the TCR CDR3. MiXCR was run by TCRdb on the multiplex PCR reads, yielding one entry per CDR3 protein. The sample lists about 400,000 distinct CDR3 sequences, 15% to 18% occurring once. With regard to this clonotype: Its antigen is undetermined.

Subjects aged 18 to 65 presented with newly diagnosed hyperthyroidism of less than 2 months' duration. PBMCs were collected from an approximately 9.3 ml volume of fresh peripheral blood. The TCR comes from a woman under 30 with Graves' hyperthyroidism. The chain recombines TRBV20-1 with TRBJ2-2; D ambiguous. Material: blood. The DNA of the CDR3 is TGCAGTGCTAGACCCCCCACACTCGCCGGTTCGAACACCGGGGAGCTGTTTTTT. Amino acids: CSARPPTLAGSNTGELFF.